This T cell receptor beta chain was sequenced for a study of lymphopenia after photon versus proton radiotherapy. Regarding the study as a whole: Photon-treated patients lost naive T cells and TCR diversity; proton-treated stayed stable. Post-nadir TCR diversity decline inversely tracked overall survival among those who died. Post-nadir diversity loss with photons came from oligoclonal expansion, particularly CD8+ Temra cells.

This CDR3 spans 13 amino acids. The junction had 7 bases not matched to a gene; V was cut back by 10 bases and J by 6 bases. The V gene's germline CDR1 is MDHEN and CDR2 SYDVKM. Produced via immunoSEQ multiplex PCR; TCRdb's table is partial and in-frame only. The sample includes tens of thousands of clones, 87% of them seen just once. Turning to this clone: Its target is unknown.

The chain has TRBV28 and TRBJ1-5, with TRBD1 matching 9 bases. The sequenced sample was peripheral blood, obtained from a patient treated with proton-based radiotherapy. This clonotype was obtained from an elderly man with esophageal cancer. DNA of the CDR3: TGTGCCATTAAGACAGGGGGGAGTCAGCCCCAGCATTTT. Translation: CAIKTGGSQPQHF.